This TCR beta chain appears in the sequencing data of a study of CD8 T cells in ankylosing spondylitis. V shed 7 bases and J shed 7 bases, with 23 bases lying between them. This CDR3 is 15 amino acids long. The germline CDR1 and CDR2 sequences are MDHEN and SYDVKM. Using quantitative 5'-RACE with molecular barcodes, the authors made TCR beta libraries. MiXCR was run by TCRdb on the 5' RACE reads, yielding one entry per CDR3 protein. Among a few hundred thousand distinct CDR3 sequences listed, 10% to 15% were seen once. General study results and limits: Disease-linked clones, CD8+, were relatively rare in peripheral blood. Characteristic, it appeared, of ankylosing spondylitis blood was a TCR beta motif of fewer than 10 highly homologous variants. Researchers reportedly found disease-linked clones significantly enriched in matched ankylosing spondylitis synovial fluid.

Of note for this clonotype: Its antigen is unidentified.

Sequenced: blood, either unsorted or a sorted T cell fraction (not recorded which). This sequence was found in a male donor with ankylosing spondylitis. This sequence joins TRBV28 and TRBJ2-7; possibly TRBD2 for D (6 bases). CDR3 nucleotide sequence: TGTGCCAGCACCCCAGGGTCTAGCGCCGTTTGGGAGCAGTACGTC. Protein product: CASTPGSSAVWEQYV.